Sequencing of this T cell receptor (beta chain) was carried out in a study of yellow fever vaccine responses in identical twins. The CDR3 runs 15 residues. V shed 3 bases and J shed 9 bases, with 18 bases lying between them. The germline V gene encodes CDR1 LGHNA and CDR2 YNFKEQ. In the case of this clonotype: Its target is not known.

Each CDR3 protein is one row after TCRdb ran MiXCR on the RT-PCR reads. The sample lists 18,000 or so distinct CDR3 sequences; roughly three fifths were seen once. Study results and limitations: Twins reportedly had a vaccine T cell response that seemed partly convergent, partly personalized.

The sequenced sample was T cells from blood (PBMCs), unsorted or a sorted subset (not recorded which), obtained before or after yellow fever vaccination (not recorded which). The chain carries TRBV4-2 and TRBJ2-1, with TRBD2 as a possible D gene (6 bases). This clonotype was obtained from a woman younger than 35 who received the yellow fever vaccine. This CDR3 reads CASSQGETSFPEQFF. The CDR3 DNA is TGTGCCAGCAGCCAGGGTGAGACTAGTTTTCCTGAGCAGTTCTTC.